The entry below describes one T cell receptor (beta chain). Antigen specificity is unknown. V lost 1 base and J 3 bases, leaving 18 bases between the germline ends. Germline V gene lookup returns CDR1 SGHDT and CDR2 YYEEEE. CDR3 length: 17 amino acids. Method: immunoSEQ multiplex PCR; TCRdb's copy keeps in-frame clones and lacks some. The table includes 35,000 or so clones, more than 70% detected once. This entry comes from a study of STAT3 mutations in large granular lymphocyte leukemia. Across the study: Immunosuppressive therapy was given to more than half of T-LGLL patients. General observations from the study: Every T-LGLL patient had at least one immunodominant TCRbeta clonotype.

The specimen sequenced was PBMCs. This sequence was found in a human donor with T large granular lymphocyte leukemia. Some clones in this sample may be carry-over from other donors' samples. This sequence joins TRBV5-6 and TRBJ2-3; D possibly corresponds to TRBD1 (6 bases). DNA of the CDR3: TGTGCCAGCAGCTTGCCGCGGACAGCCCATTCGACAGATACGCAGTATTTT. Its translation: CASSLPRTAHSTDTQYF. The full variable domain, rest sourced from reference TRBV5-6 and TRBJ2-3, is DAGVTQSPTHLIKTRGQQVTLRCSPKSGHDTVSWYQQALGQGPQFIFQYYEEEERQRGNFPDRFSGHQFPNYSSELNVNALLLGDSALYLCASSLPRTAHSTDTQYFGPGTRLTVL.